Each of the 19 T cell receptor beta chains below was sequenced from the same sample in a study of blood T cell repertoires in COVID-19. The assay was immunoSEQ multiplex PCR, and TCRdb's table has in-frame clones only and misses some. This sample has around 140,000 clones, with about four fifths found just once. The sample was peripheral blood. These receptors were obtained from a human donor in a cohort sampled during active COVID-19.

The chain couples TRBV4-2 to TRBJ2-2, with D perhaps TRBD1 (5 bases). The germline V gene has CDR1 LGHNA and CDR2 YNFKEQ. V dropped 0 bases and J dropped 8 bases, with 7 bases sitting between them. This CDR3 contains 13 residues. The CDR3 DNA reads as TGTGCCAGCAGCCAAGATCACAGGGGGGAGCTGTTTTTT. Residues: CASSQDHRGELFF.

Only one count was recorded for this clone. The genes are TRBV2 and TRBJ1-2, with TRBD1 identical over 12 bases. CDR1 SNHLY and CDR2 FYNNEI come from the germline V gene. There are 14 residues in the CDR3. J gave up 7 bases and V 7 bases, and 7 bases lay outside the gene matches. The CDR3 reads CASIPGTGGFGYTF. CDR3 coding DNA: TGTGCCAGCATTCCCGGGACAGGGGGCTTTGGCTACACCTTC.

The chain employs TRBV7-6 and TRBJ2-5, with 9 bases fitting TRBD1. CDR3 length: 14 residues. The J segment lost 4 bases and the V segment lost 5 bases, leaving 5 bases of the junction unmatched. CDR1 SGHVS and CDR2 FNYEAQ come from the germline V gene. CDR3 region: CASSAGTGIETQYF. As DNA, the CDR3 is TGTGCCAGCAGCGCCGGGACAGGGATAGAGACCCAGTACTTC.

The V call is TRBV7-9, the J call TRBJ1-1; the D gene is possibly TRBD1 (6 bases). The V and J ends lost 1 base and 2 bases respectively, with 14 bases between them. Germline lookup yields CDR1 SEHNR and CDR2 FQNEAQ (reference sequence). This CDR3 has 16 amino acids. CDR3 sequence reads: CASSLGVSGANTEAFF. As DNA, the CDR3 is TGTGCCAGCAGCTTAGGTGTTTCAGGGGCAAACACTGAAGCTTTCTTT.

Only one count was recorded for this clone. This chain connects TRBV11-1 to TRBJ2-1; D is possibly TRBD2 (5 bases). Trimming took off 2 bases at V and 7 bases at J, with 15 bases between the two ends. The CDR3 consists of 15 residues. Per the germline V gene, CDR1 is SGHAT and CDR2 is FQDESV (reference sequence). Here the CDR3 DNA reads TGTGCCAGCAGCTTAAGTCCGGGGTCGGGTAATGAGCAGTTCTTC. It yields the protein CASSLSPGSGNEQFF.

CDR3 residues: CASSLSDRPNTGELFF. The CDR3, as DNA: TGTGCCAGCAGCTTATCGGACAGACCGAACACCGGGGAGCTGTTTTTT. The rearrangement uses TRBV5-5 and TRBJ2-2, with TRBD1 as a possible D gene (6 bases). The CDR3 extends over 16 amino acids. In germline, CDR1 is SGHKS, CDR2 YYEKEE (reference sequence). Trimming took 2 bases from V and 0 from J, leaving 11 bases between them.

The chain carries TRBV25-1 and TRBJ2-7; the match to TRBD2 covers 9 bases. V lost 8 bases to trimming and J lost 3 bases; unmatched junction nucleotides: 14. Germline-derived CDR1 and CDR2 are MGHDK and SYGVNS. The CDR3 covers 16 residues. The CDR3, as DNA: TGTGCCAGCTCCGGTGGTGGTAGCGGGGGTAGCTACGAGCAGTACTTC. Encoded protein: CASSGGGSGGSYEQYF.

The chain joins TRBV9 to TRBJ2-5, with D possibly TRBD2 on 6 matching bases. With 2 bases removed from V and 2 bases from J, the gap between germline ends came to 10 bases. Germline-derived CDR1 and CDR2 are SGDLS and YYNGEE. This CDR3 is 14 amino acids long. CDR3 in DNA: TGTGCCAGCAGCGTGGCCAGCGGGCAAGAGACCCAGTACTTC. This translates into CASSVASGQETQYF.

In its sample, this clone was seen a few times. The genes are TRBV27 and TRBJ2-2, with TRBD1 matching 7 bases. Germline V gives CDR1 MNHEY, CDR2 SMNVEV (reference sequence). The trim removed 5 bases at V and 5 bases at J, leaving 11 bases unmatched. The CDR3 covers 16 residues. The CDR3 sequence: CASSPAGLQGTGELFF. CDR3 DNA: TGTGCCAGCAGTCCGGCCGGGCTACAGGGGACCGGGGAGCTGTTTTTT.

The gene calls are TRBV27 and TRBJ1-2; 7 bases agree with TRBD1. This CDR3 is built from 15 residues. Trimming cost V 5 bases and J 2 bases; bases outside gene matches: 8. Germline V gives CDR1 MNHEY, CDR2 SMNVEV (reference sequence). CDR3: CASSPLPGQNYGYTF. The DNA of the CDR3 is TGTGCCAGCAGTCCCTTACCGGGACAGAACTATGGCTACACCTTC.

The chain links TRBV27 to TRBJ1-6; D is uncertain. V dropped 5 bases and J dropped 0 bases, with 23 bases sitting between them. Germline CDR1 and CDR2: MNHEY and SMNVEV (reference sequence). The CDR3 consists of 20 residues. The CDR3 DNA is TGTGCCAGCAGTGCCCGACCGGGTCCAACTTTAAGCTCCTATAATTCACCCCTCCACTTT. This encodes CASSARPGPTLSSYNSPLHF.

The chain combines TRBV11-2 with TRBJ2-5, with TRBD2 as a possible D gene (5 bases). The CDR3 has 13 residues. Trimming shortened V by 6 bases and J by 5 bases, and 13 bases separated the two germline ends. Germline lookup yields CDR1 SGHAT and CDR2 FQNNGV. As DNA, the CDR3 is TGTGCCAGCAGACCCCCGGGGTCGGAGACCCAGTACTTC. Encoded protein: CASRPPGSETQYF.

The gene calls are TRBV2 and TRBJ1-3; D uncertain. V lost 10 bases and J lost 0, with 16 bases in between. Germline values: CDR1 SNHLY, CDR2 FYNNEI. The CDR3 extends over 15 amino acids. The CDR3 DNA follows: TGTGCCACCAGCCTCAGGTTAGACTCTGGAAACACCATATATTTT. Translating gives CATSLRLDSGNTIYF.

CDR3: CASSTYPDSTSGGYTF. CDR3 nucleotides: TGTGCCAGTAGTACCTATCCAGACAGTACCTCTGGGGGCTACACCTTC. The chain employs TRBV19 and TRBJ1-2; possible D gene TRBD1, 5 bases. The CDR3 totals 16 residues. The germline gives CDR1 LNHDA, CDR2 SQIVND (reference sequence). V lost 4 bases to trimming and J lost 8 bases, with 23 bases between them.

J is TRBJ2-7 and V is TRBV19; tentative D call: TRBD1 (6 bases). Trimming left V 4 bases short and J 2 bases short, with 9 bases between. Germline assignment: CDR1 LNHDA and CDR2 SQIVND (reference sequence). The CDR3 consists of 13 residues. CDR3: CASSRGHTYEQYV. The CDR3 nucleotides read TGTGCCAGTAGTAGGGGACACACCTACGAGCAGTACGTC.

The chain is built from TRBV5-1 and TRBJ2-7, with a possible D match to TRBD2 (6 bases). The CDR3 is 15 amino acids. Between the trimmed V and J ends, which lost 1 base and 1 base, there was a span of 12 bases. Germline V gene lookup returns CDR1 SGHRS and CDR2 YFSETQ. The CDR3 DNA follows: TGCGCCAGCAGCTTGACGGGAGAGTCGTCCTACGAGCAGTACTTC. Translating gives CASSLTGESSYEQYF. Variable domain in full (rest from reference TRBV5-1 and TRBJ2-7): KAGVTQTPRYLIKTRGQQVTLSCSPISGHRSVSWYQQTPGQGLQFLFEYFSETQRNKGNFPGRFSGRQFSNSRSEMNVSTLELGDSALYLCASSLTGESSYEQYFGPGTRLTVT.

This clone has only one observation. V usage is TRBV6-5 and J usage is TRBJ2-1, with a tentative D call TRBD2 (7 bases). V was cut by 5 bases and J by 4 bases, with 15 bases left in between. The CDR3 has 15 residues. Germline V gene data show CDR1 as MNHEY and CDR2 as SVGAGI. The CDR3 here is CASSPAGALYNEQFF. The CDR3 nucleotides read TGTGCCAGCAGTCCTGCGGGGGCCCTATACAATGAGCAGTTCTTC.

The chain has TRBV29-1 and TRBJ2-1; D not resolved. This CDR3 contains 13 residues. V dropped 1 base and J dropped 9 bases, with 13 bases sitting between them. CDR1 is SQVTM and CDR2 is ANQGSEA in the germline V gene. Written as DNA, the CDR3 is TGCAGCGTTGAAGCTCATGAGGTCGGTGAGCAGTTCTTC. Residues: CSVEAHEVGEQFF.

The chain uses TRBV2 and TRBJ2-5; unclear D gene. From germline, CDR1 is SNHLY and CDR2 FYNNEI. CDR3 length equals 14 residues. The V end was cut by 0 bases, the J end by 5 bases, with 10 bases between. This CDR3 is CASSEANTWETQYF. CDR3 coding DNA: TGTGCCAGCAGTGAAGCGAACACATGGGAGACCCAGTACTTC.